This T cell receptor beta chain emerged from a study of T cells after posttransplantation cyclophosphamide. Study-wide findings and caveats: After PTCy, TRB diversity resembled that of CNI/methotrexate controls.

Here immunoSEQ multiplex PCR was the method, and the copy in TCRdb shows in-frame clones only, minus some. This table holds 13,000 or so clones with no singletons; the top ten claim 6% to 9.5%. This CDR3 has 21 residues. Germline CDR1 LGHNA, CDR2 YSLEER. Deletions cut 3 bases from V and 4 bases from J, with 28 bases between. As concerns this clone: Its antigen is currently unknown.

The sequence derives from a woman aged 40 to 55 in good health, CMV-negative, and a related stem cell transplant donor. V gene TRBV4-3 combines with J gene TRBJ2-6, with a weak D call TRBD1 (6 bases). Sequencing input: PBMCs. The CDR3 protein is CASSHPTEGYQERGGANVLTF. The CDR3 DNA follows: TGCGCCAGCAGCCATCCCACTGAGGGGTACCAGGAGAGGGGGGGGGCCAACGTCCTGACTTTC.